Reported below is one T cell receptor beta chain. The table came from immunoSEQ multiplex PCR; TCRdb's copy has only in-frame clones and leaves some out. The table lists 110,000 to 150,000 clones, 75% to 90% of them singletons. This entry is derived from a study of control samples from healthy donors and cancer patients. The V gene's germline CDR1 is LNHDA and CDR2 SQIVND (reference sequence). This CDR3 has 16 residues. With 6 bases removed from V and 2 bases from J, the gap between germline ends came to 17 bases. The sequence derives from a man aged 30 to 39 in good health. The specimen was blood. The chain links TRBV19 to TRBJ2-4; D possibly corresponds to TRBD1 (5 bases). CDR3: CASRGPKQVTKNIQYF. As DNA, the CDR3 is TGTGCCAGTAGAGGGCCTAAACAGGTGACCAAAAACATTCAGTACTTC.